This TCR beta chain derives from a study of T cell responses to AZD1222 COVID-19 vaccine. Assay used: immunoSEQ multiplex PCR; TCRdb lists only in-frame clones, some missing. The table includes about 160,000 clones, approximately 88% detected once. Regarding this clone: What it binds is not known.

Timing groups of about 4 and about 12 weeks for second doses were pooled. Study conclusions and caveats: Every sample of the repertoires postdated the peak T cell response. Spike-specific TCR breadth and depth rose after two AZD1222 doses. White British ancestry dominated among donors, who included more females, and clonal diversity was possibly underestimated.

This clonotype originated in an adult who received the AZD1222 COVID-19 vaccine. The sample in question was peripheral blood, obtained 28 days after the second AZD1222 dose.

CDR3 in amino acids: CASSDQRGGGYTQYF. Written as DNA, the CDR3 is TGTGCCAGCAGCGATCAGCGGGGGGGCGGGTATACGCAGTATTTT. V and J are TRBV5-5 and TRBJ2-3, with 10 bases fitting TRBD2. The J segment lost 7 bases and the V segment lost 4 bases, leaving 9 bases of the junction unmatched. Germline V gene sequence: CDR1 SGHKS, CDR2 YYEKEE (reference sequence). This CDR3 is built from 15 residues. The full variable domain, in which reference TRBV5-5 and TRBJ2-3 provide the parts outside the CDR3, is DAGVTQSPTHLIKTRGQQVTLRCSPISGHKSVSWYQQVLGQGPQFIFQYYEKEERGRGNFPDRFSARQFPNYSSELNVNALLLGDSALYLCASSDQRGGGYTQYFGPGTRLTVL.